These T cell receptor beta chains were read from a single sample in a study of blood T cells in healthy people across ages. TCRdb fed the 5' RACE reads into MiXCR, producing one record per CDR3 protein. The data show roughly 860,000 distinct CDR3 sequences, about 59% seen once. Sequencing input: blood. Receptors originate from a man younger than 45 in good health. CDR3s include the opening cysteine and the closing phenylalanine or tryptophan. The order of the fields is V gene, J gene, D gene, clone size, CDR3 DNA, CDR3 protein. D genes are given only for firm matches. Size tells how often a clone was seen (once, few, many) or the class of an expanded clone, and some rows leave it out.

TRBV4-2	TRBJ2-1	TRBD2	NA	TGTGCCAGCAGCCAAGGTTTGGCGGGGGTTGCCAATGAGCAGTTCTTC	CASSQGLAGVANEQFF
TRBV10-3	TRBJ2-3	NA	few	TGTGCCATCGGGAGTGGACTGGCTACAGATACGCAGTATTTT	CAIGSGLATDTQYF
TRBV4-2	TRBJ1-1	NA	NA	TGTGCCAGCCTTGGGGCAGGGAAGGGGAACACTGAAGCTTTCTTT	CASLGAGKGNTEAFF
TRBV5-1	TRBJ1-1	NA	NA	TGCGCCAGCAGCTTGGCTGGCCCGACGAACACTGAAGCTTTCTTT	CASSLAGPTNTEAFF
TRBV6-2/TRBV6-3	TRBJ2-1	NA	NA	TGTGCCAGCCCAACGATCGCAGGGCAGTTCTTC	CASPTIAGQFF
TRBV5-1	TRBJ1-1	NA	NA	TGCGCCAGCAGCGTGGCTACAAGGAACACTGAAGCTTTCTTT	CASSVATRNTEAFF
TRBV6-6	TRBJ2-5	NA	NA	TGTGCCAGCACCTCCCCCACGGGGGTTCAAGAGACCCAGTACTTC	CASTSPTGVQETQYF
TRBV7-3	TRBJ2-1	TRBD1	NA	TGTGCCAGCAGCTTAGGGACAGGAAGATACAATGAGCAGTTCTTC	CASSLGTGRYNEQFF
TRBV2	TRBJ2-5	TRBD1	NA	TGTGCCAGCGAACCAGGGACAGTACAAGAGACCCAGTACTTC	CASEPGTVQETQYF
TRBV9	TRBJ2-4	TRBD2	NA	TGTGCCAGCAGCCCTGGGACTAGCTCTGGCAAAAACATTCAGTACTTC	CASSPGTSSGKNIQYF
TRBV4-2	TRBJ1-5	NA	once	TGTGCCAGCAGCCAAGGACGGGATAGCGGGCCCCAGCATTTT	CASSQGRDSGPQHF
TRBV7-9	TRBJ1-2	NA	NA	TGTGCCAGCAGCTTAAGCGGGGCGGATGGCTACACCTTC	CASSLSGADGYTF
TRBV12-3/TRBV12-4	TRBJ2-1	TRBD1	NA	TGTGCCAGCAGTTCCACAGGGGTGGGCAATGAGCAGTTCTTC	CASSSTGVGNEQFF
TRBV4-3	TRBJ1-6	NA	NA	TGCGCCAGCAGCCAAGGGGGAAGGGGAAGTTCACCCCTCCACTTT	CASSQGGRGSSPLHF
TRBV20-1	TRBJ2-1	TRBD2	few	TGCAGTGCTCAGCGGGGATACAATGAGCAGTTCTTC	CSAQRGYNEQFF
TRBV5-1	TRBJ2-1	TRBD2	NA	TGCGCCAGCAGTAGTAGTCTAGCGGCGAGCTCCTACAATGAGCAGTTCTTC	CASSSSLAASSYNEQFF
TRBV7-3	TRBJ2-3	NA	NA	TGTGCCAGCAGCTTTGCCAGGGAGGATACGCAGTATTTT	CASSFAREDTQYF
TRBV20-1	TRBJ2-1	TRBD2	NA	TGCAGCAAACTAGCGGGGGGTTTCTACAATGAGCAGTTCTTC	CSKLAGGFYNEQFF
TRBV4-3	TRBJ2-1	TRBD2	few	TGCGCCAGCAGCCAAGTCGGGGGGAGCTCCTACAATGAGCAGTTCTTC	CASSQVGGSSYNEQFF
TRBV29-1	TRBJ2-7	NA	NA	TGCAGCGTTGGTAATTGGAGGACAGAGGCTACCGAGCAGTACTTC	CSVGNWRTEATEQYF
TRBV12-3/TRBV12-4	TRBJ2-5	TRBD2	NA	TGTGCCAGCACCACTTTGCGGGGGGGCCAAGAGACCCAGTACTTC	CASTTLRGGQETQYF
TRBV5-4	TRBJ2-5	TRBD2	few	TGTGCCAGCAGCTTAAGTAGCGGGGGAACGGAGACCCAGTACTTC	CASSLSSGGTETQYF
TRBV20-1	TRBJ2-1	TRBD2	NA	TGCAGTGCTGTTAGCGGGAGAGGCAACAATGAGCAGTTCTTC	CSAVSGRGNNEQFF
TRBV4-3	TRBJ2-3	TRBD1	NA	TGCGCCAGCAGCCAGACAGGGGTCCGCACAGATACGCAGTATTTT	CASSQTGVRTDTQYF
TRBV6-2/TRBV6-3	TRBJ1-4	TRBD1	NA	TGTGCCAGCAGTCAAAGGGACAGCGCAACTAATGAAAAACTGTTTTTT	CASSQRDSATNEKLFF
TRBV27	TRBJ2-5	TRBD1	NA	TGTGCCAGCAGTTTATCGCCAGGGGGAGAGACCCAGTACTTC	CASSLSPGGETQYF
TRBV10-3	TRBJ1-4	TRBD1	NA	TGTGCCACCGCCGGGACAGGGACAAATGAAAAACTGTTTTTT	CATAGTGTNEKLFF
TRBV29-1	TRBJ2-7	TRBD2	NA	TGCAGCGTTGACCTAGCGGGGTATAATGAGCAGTACTTC	CSVDLAGYNEQYF
TRBV27	TRBJ2-7	TRBD2	NA	TGTGCCAGCGGGGCTAGCGGGGGGGCCCCCTCCTACGAGCAGTACTTC	CASGASGGAPSYEQYF
TRBV29-1	TRBJ2-3	TRBD1	once	TGCAGCGTCCCTTCTCGACAGGGGACAGATACGCAGTATTTT	CSVPSRQGTDTQYF
TRBV7-2	TRBJ2-1	TRBD1	NA	TGTGCCAGCAGCTTTGTAGGGGGCACCTACAATGAGCAGTTCTTC	CASSFVGGTYNEQFF
TRBV7-9	TRBJ1-1	NA	NA	TGTGCCAGCAGCCCAGGGACAACGGAAGCTTTCTTT	CASSPGTTEAFF
TRBV5-1	TRBJ2-5	NA	few	TGCGCCAGCAGCTCGGATGGGGGTCAGACCCAGTACTTC	CASSSDGGQTQYF
TRBV6-5	TRBJ1-2	TRBD1	NA	TGTGCCAGCAGGTCGAGGGCAGGGGGACTCAACTATGGCTACACCTTC	CASRSRAGGLNYGYTF
TRBV6-2/TRBV6-3	TRBJ2-1	NA	few	TGTGCCAGCAGTCAAAGGGGAGGACAGGCCTACAATGAGCAGTTCTTC	CASSQRGGQAYNEQFF
TRBV7-2	TRBJ2-7	NA	NA	TGTGCCAGCAGCCTCGCGGAAAACTCCTACGAGCAGTACTTC	CASSLAENSYEQYF
TRBV12-3/TRBV12-4	TRBJ2-7	NA	NA	TGTGCCAGCAGTTTAGAGCCAGGTTACTACGAGCAGTACTTC	CASSLEPGYYEQYF
TRBV7-6	TRBJ2-5	NA	NA	TGTGCCAGCAGCTTAAGTCGGGGGTTGAGAGAGACCCAGTACTTC	CASSLSRGLRETQYF
TRBV7-9	TRBJ1-4	NA	few	TGTGCCAGCAGCCCCAGGGCAGCCGATTCCGGTAATGAAAAACTGTTTTTT	CASSPRAADSGNEKLFF
TRBV24-1	TRBJ2-7	TRBD2	few	TGTGCCACCAGTGACCCCGATTCTAGCGGGGGGTTTTTCTACGAGCAGTACTTC	CATSDPDSSGGFFYEQYF
TRBV6-5	TRBJ1-4	NA	NA	TGTGCCAGCAGTTACAGGGGGTATGGTAATGAAAAACTGTTTTTT	CASSYRGYGNEKLFF
TRBV7-2	TRBJ2-7	NA	NA	TGTGCCAGCAGCAGAGGACTAAAAGGCTACGAGCAGTACTTC	CASSRGLKGYEQYF
TRBV6-5	TRBJ2-7	NA	few	TGTGCCAGCAGTTACGCGGACAGCGATACCTACGAGCAGTACTTC	CASSYADSDTYEQYF
TRBV25-1	TRBJ2-1	NA	NA	TGTGCCAGCAGTGAATATGGAATCGGACCCGACAATGAGCAGTTCTTC	CASSEYGIGPDNEQFF
TRBV7-9	TRBJ2-3	TRBD2	NA	TGTGCCAGCAGCCCGCCTGGAGGACTAGCGGTGACTCGGGATACGCAGTATTTT	CASSPPGGLAVTRDTQYF
TRBV9	TRBJ2-2	TRBD1	NA	TGTGCCAGCAGTTCATCAGGGGGCGTGGGGACCGGGGAGCTGTTTTTT	CASSSSGGVGTGELFF
TRBV7-2	TRBJ2-3	TRBD1	NA	TGTGCCAGCAGCGATCAACAGGGGTCATTAAACACAGATACGCAGTATTTT	CASSDQQGSLNTDTQYF
TRBV20-1	TRBJ2-1	TRBD2	once	TGCAGTGCTAGGCCTGGCGGGGGGGCCTACAATGAGCAGTTCTTC	CSARPGGGAYNEQFF
TRBV10-3	TRBJ2-7	NA	NA	TGTGCCATCAGTGACTTAAGGACGAGCTCCTACGAGCAGTACTTC	CAISDLRTSSYEQYF
TRBV7-7	TRBJ2-5	TRBD2	NA	TGTGCCAGCAGCCTGACTAGCGGGGGGGCCGAGACCCAGTACTTC	CASSLTSGGAETQYF
TRBV25-1	TRBJ2-1	TRBD1	few	TGTGCCAGCAGTGAGGGGACAGATATCAATGAGCAGTTCTTC	CASSEGTDINEQFF
TRBV6-5	TRBJ2-1	TRBD2	NA	TGTGCCAGCAGTTACCAACCAACGGGGGGGTTTGATGAGCAGTTCTTC	CASSYQPTGGFDEQFF
TRBV6-2/TRBV6-3	TRBJ2-7	NA	NA	TGTGCCAGCAGTTACTCCATAGATTTCTCCTACGAGCAGTACTTC	CASSYSIDFSYEQYF
TRBV7-6	TRBJ2-3	NA	NA	TGTGCCAGCAGCTTGGCCCGGCCGAACACAGATACGCAGTATTTT	CASSLARPNTDTQYF
TRBV18	TRBJ2-7	NA	NA	TGTGCCAGCTCACCATCCCAGACCGACGAGCAGTACTTC	CASSPSQTDEQYF